This T cell receptor (beta chain) was sequenced for a study of blood T cell repertoires in COVID-19. Study in general: COVID-19 samples, acute and convalescent, were from the United States, Italy and Spain.

Sequencing used immunoSEQ multiplex PCR; TCRdb keeps in-frame clones, though not all of them. The sample contains fewer than 250,000 clones, roughly 92% of which appear only once. Germline V gives CDR1 SGHTA, CDR2 FQGNSA. The J segment lost 1 base and the V segment lost 4 bases, leaving 2 bases of the junction unmatched. The CDR3 runs to 14 residues. There are a few counts of this clone. The rearrangement links TRBV7-2 to TRBJ2-5, with 8 bases that match TRBD2. This sequence was found in a man aged 60 to 69 with COVID-19, enrolled during active disease. Sequencing was done on a sample of peripheral blood. CDR3 in DNA: TGTGCCAGCAGCTCGACTAGCGCCCAAGAGACCCAGTACTTC. Translation: CASSSTSAQETQYF.